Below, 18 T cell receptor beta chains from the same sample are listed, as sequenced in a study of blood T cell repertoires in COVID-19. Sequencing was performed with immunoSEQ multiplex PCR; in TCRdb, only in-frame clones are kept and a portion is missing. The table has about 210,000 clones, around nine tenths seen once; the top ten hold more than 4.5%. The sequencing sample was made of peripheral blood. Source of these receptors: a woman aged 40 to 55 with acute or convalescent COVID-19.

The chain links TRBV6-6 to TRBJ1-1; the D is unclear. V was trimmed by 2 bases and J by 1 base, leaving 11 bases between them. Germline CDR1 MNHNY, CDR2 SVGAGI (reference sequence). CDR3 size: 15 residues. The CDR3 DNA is TGTGCCAGCAGTTACCCCGGGGAAGGGAACACTGAAGCTTTCTTT. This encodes CASSYPGEGNTEAFF.

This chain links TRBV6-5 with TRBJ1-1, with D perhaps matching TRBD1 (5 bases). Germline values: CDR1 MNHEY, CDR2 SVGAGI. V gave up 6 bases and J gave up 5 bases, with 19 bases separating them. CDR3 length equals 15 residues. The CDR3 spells CASSRLGGAETEAFF. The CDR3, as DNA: TGTGCCAGCAGCCGATTGGGAGGGGCAGAGACTGAAGCTTTCTTT.

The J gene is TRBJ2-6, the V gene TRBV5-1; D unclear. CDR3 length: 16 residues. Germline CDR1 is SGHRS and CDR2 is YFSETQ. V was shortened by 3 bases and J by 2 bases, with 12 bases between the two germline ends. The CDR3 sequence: CASSYDALPGANVLTF. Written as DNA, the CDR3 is TGCGCCAGCAGCTATGACGCACTACCTGGGGCCAACGTCCTGACTTTC.

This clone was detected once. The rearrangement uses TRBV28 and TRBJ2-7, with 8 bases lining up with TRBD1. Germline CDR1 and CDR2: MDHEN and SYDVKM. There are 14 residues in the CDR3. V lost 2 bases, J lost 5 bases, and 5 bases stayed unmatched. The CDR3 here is CASSLIQGADEQYV. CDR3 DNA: TGTGCCAGCAGTTTAATCCAGGGGGCTGACGAGCAGTACGTC.

The CDR3 nucleotides are TGTGCCAGCAGTTTTGACAGCTACACAGATACGCAGTATTTT. This gives the protein CASSFDSYTDTQYF. The gene calls are TRBV6-2 or TRBV6-3 and TRBJ2-3; possibly TRBD1 for D (5 bases). This CDR3 contains 14 residues. Trimming took off 4 bases at V and 2 bases at J, with 10 bases between the two ends. Germline V gene data show CDR1 as MNHEY and CDR2 as SVGEGT.

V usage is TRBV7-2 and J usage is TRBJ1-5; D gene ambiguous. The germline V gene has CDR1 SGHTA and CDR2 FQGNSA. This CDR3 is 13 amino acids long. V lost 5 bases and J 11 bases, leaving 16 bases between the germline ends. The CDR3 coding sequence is TGTGCCAGCAGCACAGACCCCTTAGTGGCCCAGCATTTT. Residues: CASSTDPLVAQHF.

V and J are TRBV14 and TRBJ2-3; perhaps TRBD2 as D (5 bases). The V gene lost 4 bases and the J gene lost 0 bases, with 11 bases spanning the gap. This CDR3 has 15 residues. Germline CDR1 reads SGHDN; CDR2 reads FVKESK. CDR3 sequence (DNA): TGTGCCAGCAGCCCACGGACGGGGAGCACAGATACGCAGTATTTT. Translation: CASSPRTGSTDTQYF. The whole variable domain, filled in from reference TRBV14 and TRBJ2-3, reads EAGVTQFPSHSVIEKGQTVTLRCDPISGHDNLYWYRRVMGKEIKFLLHFVKESKQDESGMPNNRFLAERTGGTYSTLKVQPAELEDSGVYFCASSPRTGSTDTQYFGPGTRLTVL.

The CDR3: CASRGQGEGPYEQYV. CDR3 nucleotide sequence: TGCGCCAGCAGGGGACAGGGGGAGGGCCCCTACGAGCAGTACGTC. The rearrangement joins TRBV10-2 to TRBJ2-7; TRBD1 matches 11 bases. Trimming took 6 bases from V and 2 from J; bases not matched to a gene: 6. The CDR3 sequence is 15 residues long. Germline CDR1 and CDR2: WSHSY and SAAADI.

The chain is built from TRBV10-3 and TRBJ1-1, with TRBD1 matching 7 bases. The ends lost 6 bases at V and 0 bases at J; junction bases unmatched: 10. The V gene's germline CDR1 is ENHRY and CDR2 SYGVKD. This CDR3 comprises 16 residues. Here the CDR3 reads CAIRIKTTGVNTEAFF. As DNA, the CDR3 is TGTGCCATCAGAATTAAGACAACAGGGGTGAACACTGAAGCTTTCTTT.

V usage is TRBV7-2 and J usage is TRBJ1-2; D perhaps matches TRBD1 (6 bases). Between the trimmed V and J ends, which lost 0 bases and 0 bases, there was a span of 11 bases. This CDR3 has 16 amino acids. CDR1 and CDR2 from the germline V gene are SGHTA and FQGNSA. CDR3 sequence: CASSLAGGTPNYGYTF. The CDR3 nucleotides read TGTGCCAGCAGCTTAGCGGGGGGGACACCTAACTATGGCTACACCTTC.

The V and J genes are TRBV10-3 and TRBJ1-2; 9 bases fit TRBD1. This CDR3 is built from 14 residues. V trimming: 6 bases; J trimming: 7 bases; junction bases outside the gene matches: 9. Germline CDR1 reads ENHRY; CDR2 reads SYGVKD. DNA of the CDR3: TGTGCCATCAGCCAGGGACAGGGAATGCCTGGCTACACCTTC. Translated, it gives CAISQGQGMPGYTF.

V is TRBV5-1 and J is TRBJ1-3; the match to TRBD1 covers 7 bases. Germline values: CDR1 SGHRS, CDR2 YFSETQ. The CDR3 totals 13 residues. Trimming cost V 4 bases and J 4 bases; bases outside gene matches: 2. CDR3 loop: CASSRDRGNTIYF. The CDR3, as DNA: TGCGCCAGCAGCCGGGACAGAGGAAACACCATATATTTT. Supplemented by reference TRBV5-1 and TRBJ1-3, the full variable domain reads KAGVTQTPRYLIKTRGQQVTLSCSPISGHRSVSWYQQTPGQGLQFLFEYFSETQRNKGNFPGRFSGRQFSNSRSEMNVSTLELGDSALYLCASSRDRGNTIYFGEGSWLTVV.

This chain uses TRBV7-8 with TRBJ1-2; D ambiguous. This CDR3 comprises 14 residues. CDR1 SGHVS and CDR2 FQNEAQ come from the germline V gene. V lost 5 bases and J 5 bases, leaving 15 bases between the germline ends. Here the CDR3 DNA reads TGTGCCAGCAGCCCCGAGGGTCAAGAGTATGGCTACACCTTC. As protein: CASSPEGQEYGYTF.

The CDR3 spells CASSLLGQLNEAFF. As DNA, the CDR3 is TGTGCCAGCAGTTTACTGGGACAATTGAATGAAGCTTTCTTT. The chain recombines TRBV6-5 with TRBJ1-1, with D possibly TRBD1 on 6 matching bases. The ends were cut back, 4 bases at V and 7 bases at J, with 16 bases in the middle. The germline V gene encodes CDR1 MNHEY and CDR2 SVGAGI. There are 14 residues in the CDR3.

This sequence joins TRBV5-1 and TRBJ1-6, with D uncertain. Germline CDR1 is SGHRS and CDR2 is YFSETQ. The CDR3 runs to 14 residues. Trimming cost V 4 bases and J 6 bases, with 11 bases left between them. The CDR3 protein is CASSEGWGNSPLHF. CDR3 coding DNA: TGCGCCAGCAGCGAGGGATGGGGTAATTCACCCCTCCACTTT.

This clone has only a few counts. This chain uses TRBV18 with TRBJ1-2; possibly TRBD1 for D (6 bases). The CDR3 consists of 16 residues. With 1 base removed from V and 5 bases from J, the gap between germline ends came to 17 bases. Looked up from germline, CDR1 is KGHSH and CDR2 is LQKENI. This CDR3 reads CASSPQNYGQTYGYTF. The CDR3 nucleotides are TGTGCCAGCTCACCACAGAACTACGGACAGACATATGGCTACACCTTC.

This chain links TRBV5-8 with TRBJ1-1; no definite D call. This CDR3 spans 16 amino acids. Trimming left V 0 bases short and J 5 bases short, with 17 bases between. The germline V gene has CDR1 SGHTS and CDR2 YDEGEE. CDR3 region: CASSLGRFKVRTEAFF. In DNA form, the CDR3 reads TGTGCCAGCAGCTTGGGTCGCTTTAAAGTGAGGACTGAAGCTTTCTTT.

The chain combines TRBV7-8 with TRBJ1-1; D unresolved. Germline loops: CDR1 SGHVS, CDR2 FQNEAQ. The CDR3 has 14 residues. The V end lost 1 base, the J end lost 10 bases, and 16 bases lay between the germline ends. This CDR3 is CASSLGAEGGGAFF. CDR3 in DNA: TGTGCCAGCAGCTTAGGTGCTGAGGGCGGCGGAGCTTTCTTT.